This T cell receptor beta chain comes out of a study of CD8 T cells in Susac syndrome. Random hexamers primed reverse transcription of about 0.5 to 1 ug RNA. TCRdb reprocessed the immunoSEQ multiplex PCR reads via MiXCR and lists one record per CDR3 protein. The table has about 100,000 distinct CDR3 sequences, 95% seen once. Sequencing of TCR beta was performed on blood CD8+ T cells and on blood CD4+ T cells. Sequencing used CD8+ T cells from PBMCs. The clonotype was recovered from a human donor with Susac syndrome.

CDR3 DNA: TGTGCCAGCAACCGACAGATCTCTAACTATGGCTACACCTTC. Its translation is CASNRQISNYGYTF. The chain employs TRBV13 and TRBJ1-2; possibly TRBD1 for D (5 bases). V was pared by 7 bases and J by 0 bases, with 12 bases between. The CDR3 covers 14 residues. The germline CDR1 and CDR2 sequences are PRHDT and FYEKMQ (reference sequence).